This T cell receptor (beta chain) appears in the sequencing data of a study of cytomegalovirus exposure and HLA in healthy donors. Study results and caveats: According to a later analysis, most TCR beta chains associated with CMV appeared HLA-restricted.

The CDR3 consists of 13 residues. Germline CDR1 MGHDK, CDR2 SYGVNS. V gave up 1 base and J gave up 4 bases, with 7 bases separating them. For this clone: Its target is unknown.

This PCR relied on a set of 60 Vbeta primers and 13 Jbeta primers. Profiling relied on immunoSEQ multiplex PCR, and the TCRdb table lists in-frame clones only, not all of them. Listed are 96,000 or so clones; around 3.4% falls within the top ten. The chain carries TRBV25-1 and TRBJ1-1, with D possibly being TRBD1 (6 bases). The sample was PBMCs. The receptor comes from a woman aged 25-40 years in good health and CMV-seronegative. CDR3 in amino acids: CASSEWGLTEAFF. In nucleotides, the CDR3 is TGTGCCAGCAGTGAATGGGGGCTCACTGAAGCTTTCTTT.